This entry features one T cell receptor (beta chain) sequence. The source of the sample is a study of blood T cell repertoires in COVID-19. Assay: immunoSEQ multiplex PCR; the TCRdb copy retains only in-frame clones and omits some. The sample records about 190,000 clones, roughly 80% being singletons. The CDR3 runs to 14 residues. With V trimmed by 4 bases and J by 5 bases, 6 bases remained unmatched. Germline lookup yields CDR1 SGHRS and CDR2 YFSETQ. The chain carries TRBV5-1 and TRBJ2-5; TRBD1 aligns across 9 bases. Sequenced input: peripheral blood. This TCR derives from a man aged 50 or older who had recovered from COVID-19. The CDR3 DNA reads as TGCGCCAGCAGCAGGACAGGGGAAGAGGAGACCCAGTACTTC. Protein: CASSRTGEEETQYF.